This TCR beta chain was captured by sequencing in a study of T cell repertoires in cytomegalovirus infection. With 8 bases removed from V and 1 base from J, the gap between germline ends came to 5 bases. The CDR3 is 11 amino acids. TCRdb reprocessed the reads via MiXCR and lists one record per CDR3 protein. The sample records about 830,000 distinct CDR3 sequences, 32% being singletons. Broader study findings: Clonotypes of TCR beta that were HLA-C-restricted and CMV-specific dominated the ex vivo response. Accumulated public TCR beta family frequency recognized individuals carrying CMV together with the relevant HLA.

For this clonotype: The antigen remains unidentified.

Sequenced here: cultured CD8+ T cells from PBMCs, sampled from culture after CMV antigen stimulation. The clonotype was recovered from a human donor in good health (CMV status not recorded). Some clones in this sample may be carry-over from other donors' samples. The rearrangement links TRBV12-3 or TRBV12-4 to TRBJ1-1, with D uncertain. Here the CDR3 DNA reads TGTGCCAGCGAATCGAACACTGAAGCTTTCTTT. Amino acids: CASESNTEAFF.